The entry that follows covers one T cell receptor beta chain sequence. The data were taken from a study of T-cell reconstitution after alpha-beta-depleted transplantation in children. Molecular barcoding with unique molecular identifiers was used for the TCRbeta library. TCRdb passed the PCR reads through MiXCR, listing each CDR3 protein once. Among approximately 400,000 distinct CDR3 sequences listed, 11% were seen once. The germline CDR1 and CDR2 sequences are SNHLY and FYNNEI. V lost 0 bases, J lost 1 base, and 6 bases lay in between. This CDR3 region has 14 residues. The rearrangement joins TRBV2 to TRBJ1-1, with D possibly matching TRBD1 (5 bases). This specimen was PBMCs from the stem cell graft donor, taken from the stem cell graft. This TCR came from a human donor who donated a stem cell graft to a child with acute myeloid leukemia. CDR3 protein: CASSEAGRNTEAFF. Written as DNA, the CDR3 is TGTGCCAGCAGTGAAGCGGGGCGGAACACTGAAGCTTTCTTT.